The 25 T cell receptor beta chains reported below all come from one sample, sequenced in a study of blood T cells in healthy people across ages. A second PCR, run for about 6 to 11 cycles, used a sample-barcoded 5' primer plus a J-beta primer mix. TCRdb reprocessed the 5' RACE reads with MiXCR, giving one entry per CDR3 protein. The data hold about 1.6 million distinct CDR3 sequences, with approximately 32% observed a single time. The sample comprised blood. Receptors originate from a woman aged 30 to 39 in good health.

The J gene is TRBJ2-2, the V gene TRBV6-4; no definite D call. V lost 5 bases and J 1 base, leaving 8 bases between the germline ends. The germline gives CDR1 MRHNA, CDR2 SNTAGT. The CDR3 is 14 residues long. This CDR3 reads CASSLEVNTGELFF. The CDR3 nucleotides read TGTGCCAGCAGTCTCGAGGTGAACACCGGGGAGCTGTTTTTT.

This clonotype was found once. A junction end diverges from the germline sequence, so it may reflect a read error. CDR3 nucleotide sequence: TGTACCAGCAGTGAGGCAGGGGGCTTGACTGAAGCTTTCTTT. Residues: CTSSEAGGLTEAFF. This chain joins TRBV2 and TRBJ1-1; 8 bases line up with TRBD1. The CDR3 length is 14 residues. In germline, CDR1 is SNHLY, CDR2 FYNNEI.

This rearrangement joins TRBV10-3 to TRBJ2-7; D gene ambiguous. The CDR3 totals 18 residues. Trimming shortened V by 1 base and J by 2 bases, and 21 bases separated the two germline ends. Germline loops: CDR1 ENHRY, CDR2 SYGVKD. This CDR3 is CAISECPVGSAEAYEQYF. The CDR3 DNA sequence: TGTGCCATCAGTGAGTGCCCCGTGGGAAGCGCAGAAGCCTACGAGCAGTACTTC.

This clonotype has only a few counts. The chain employs TRBV20-1 and TRBJ2-7; D unresolved. The CDR3 length is 14 residues. Germline V gene data show CDR1 as DFQATT and CDR2 as SNEGSKA (reference sequence). V was shortened by 2 bases and J by 4 bases, with 15 bases between the two germline ends. The chain's CDR3 is CSARSMQAEYEQYF. CDR3 coding DNA: TGCAGTGCTAGAAGCATGCAGGCCGAATACGAGCAGTACTTC.

The rearrangement links TRBV7-7 to TRBJ2-3, with 15 positions matching TRBD2. The CDR3 sequence is 17 residues long. CDR1 is SSHAT, CDR2 FNYEAQ, per germline (reference sequence). V trimming: 5 bases; J trimming: 2 bases; junction bases outside the gene matches: 5. The CDR3 loop reads CASSPGTSGRFTDTQYF. Written as DNA, the CDR3 is TGTGCCAGCAGCCCCGGGACTAGCGGGAGGTTCACAGATACGCAGTATTTT. Full variable domain (missing parts from reference TRBV7-7 and TRBJ2-3): GAGVSQSPRYKVTKRGQDVTLRCDPISSHATLYWYQQALGQGPEFLTYFNYEAQPDKSGLPSDRFSAERPEGSISTLTIQRTEQRDSAMYRCASSPGTSGRFTDTQYFGPGTRLTVL.

V is TRBV13 and J is TRBJ2-5, with 7 nucleotides matching TRBD2. Germline V CDR1 and CDR2: PRHDT, FYEKMQ (reference sequence). J lost 1 base, V lost 4 bases, and 3 bases had no gene match. There are 14 residues in the CDR3. Here the CDR3 reads CASSSVAGQETQYF. In nucleotides, the CDR3 is TGTGCCAGCAGCTCCGTAGCGGGCCAAGAGACCCAGTACTTC.

This chain uses TRBV5-1 with TRBJ2-1; maybe TRBD2 (5 bases). This CDR3 is 14 amino acids long. The V end was cut by 0 bases, the J end by 7 bases, with 11 bases between. The germline V gene encodes CDR1 SGHRS and CDR2 YFSETQ. CDR3 amino acids: CASSLAAGSNEQFF. In DNA form, the CDR3 reads TGCGCCAGCAGCTTGGCCGCGGGCTCGAATGAGCAGTTCTTC.

The V gene is TRBV27, the J gene TRBJ2-1, with D possibly being TRBD2 (5 bases). V was pared by 6 bases and J by 7 bases, with 13 bases between. Germline CDR1 and CDR2: MNHEY and SMNVEV (reference sequence). This CDR3 region has 13 residues. This chain's CDR3 is CASSSDWRNEQFF. The CDR3, as DNA: TGTGCCAGCAGCTCGGACTGGAGGAATGAGCAGTTCTTC.

This clonotype turned up a few times. The rearrangement links TRBV3-1 to TRBJ2-3, with 8 bases fitting TRBD1. Trimming cost V 2 bases and J 4 bases; bases outside gene matches: 8. This CDR3 comprises 16 residues. Germline CDR1 LGHDT, CDR2 YNNKEL (reference sequence). Here the CDR3 DNA reads TGTGCCAGCAGCCAATACCGGACAGGGCTACCAGATACGCAGTATTTT. Its translation is CASSQYRTGLPDTQYF.

The chain couples TRBV6-2 or TRBV6-3 to TRBJ1-5, with D possibly matching TRBD1 (5 bases). The germline gives CDR1 MNHEY, CDR2 SVGEGT. This CDR3 contains 17 residues. Trimming took 5 bases from V and 0 from J, leaving 17 bases between them. CDR3 DNA sequence: TGTGCCAGCAGTCCCCACGCGGGGGGGGGTAGCAATCAGCCCCAGCATTTT. Its translation is CASSPHAGGGSNQPQHF.

The V and J genes are TRBV3-1 and TRBJ2-3; D not certain. The CDR3 is 17 residues long. CDR1 is LGHDT, CDR2 YNNKEL, per germline (reference sequence). Between the trimmed V and J ends, which lost 1 base and 2 bases, there was a span of 16 bases. CDR3 amino acids: CASSQGGGARATDTQYF. DNA of the CDR3: TGTGCCAGCAGCCAAGGTGGTGGAGCCCGGGCCACAGATACGCAGTATTTT.

This clonotype was found a few times. The V and J genes are TRBV10-3 and TRBJ2-1, with 7 bases fitting TRBD1. Looked up from germline, CDR1 is ENHRY and CDR2 is SYGVKD. The CDR3 has 12 residues. The V and J ends lost 11 bases and 9 bases, in that order; junction bases with no gene match: 10. CDR3: CAATTGVGEQFF. CDR3 bases: TGTGCCGCGACTACAGGGGTCGGTGAGCAGTTCTTC.

This clonotype was observed at least ten times. CDR3 DNA: TGTGCCAGCAGTTTAGCGAGGCTAGCGGGGGACAATGAGCAGTTCTTC. It translates to CASSLARLAGDNEQFF. The rearrangement links TRBV12-3 or TRBV12-4 to TRBJ2-1; TRBD2 matches at 10 bases. Trimming removed 0 bases from V and 5 bases from J; junction bases left unmatched: 4. The CDR3 totals 16 residues.

This clonotype turned up a few times. One junction end disagrees with the germline gene, perhaps due to a read error. V and J are TRBV20-1 and TRBJ2-7; D is perhaps TRBD2 (6 bases). This CDR3 region has 13 residues. The germline gives CDR1 DFQATT, CDR2 SNEGSKA (reference sequence). CDR3 loop: CSAREVRREEQYF. CDR3 sequence (DNA): TGCAGTGCTCGAGAAGTCAGGAGGGAAGAGCAGTACTTC.

This clonotype was counted a few times. DNA of the CDR3: TGTGCCAGCAGTGAGGGGCATGAGCAGTTCTTC. The encoded protein is CASSEGHEQFF. The gene calls are TRBV6-4 and TRBJ2-1; D might be TRBD1 (5 bases). V lost 3 bases and J 8 bases, leaving 5 bases between the germline ends. The CDR3 extends over 11 amino acids. Germline V gene data show CDR1 as MRHNA and CDR2 as SNTAGT.

This clonotype was counted only a few times. The CDR3 sequence is CSARDTNRGSGNEQFF. The CDR3 bases are TGCAGTGCTAGAGATACGAACAGGGGTTCGGGCAATGAGCAGTTCTTC. The V gene is TRBV20-1, the J gene TRBJ2-1; 7 bases are a match to TRBD1. This CDR3 comprises 16 residues. With V trimmed by 0 bases and J by 6 bases, 11 bases remained unmatched. Looked up from germline, CDR1 is DFQATT and CDR2 is SNEGSKA (reference sequence).

DNA of the CDR3: TGTGCCAGCAGTGTACCGGGACAGGGGGCTGATGGCTACACCTTC. This translates into CASSVPGQGADGYTF. This sequence joins TRBV27 and TRBJ1-2, with 12 bases that match TRBD1. The J segment lost 6 bases and the V segment lost 5 bases, leaving 7 bases of the junction unmatched. This CDR3 has 15 residues. Germline CDR1 and CDR2: MNHEY and SMNVEV (reference sequence).

This clonotype was detected a few times. The chain carries TRBV4-1 and TRBJ2-1, with 7 bases that match TRBD1. This CDR3 comprises 15 residues. Germline CDR1 is MGHRA and CDR2 is YSYEKL. V gave up 0 bases and J gave up 6 bases; unmatched junction bases: 5. The CDR3 DNA is TGCGCCAGCAGCCAAGATGTGTCAGGGGGCAATGAGCAGTTCTTC. It is translated as CASSQDVSGGNEQFF.

The sample holds a few counts of this clonotype. V usage is TRBV12-3 or TRBV12-4 and J usage is TRBJ2-5; D is undetermined. The CDR3 length is 12 residues. V was trimmed by 4 bases and J by 4 bases, leaving 7 bases between them. CDR3: CASSSMAETQYF. CDR3 sequence (DNA): TGTGCCAGCAGTTCTATGGCAGAGACCCAGTACTTC.

Details on this clonotype: An end of the junction differs from the germline gene, which may be a read error. J is TRBJ1-2 and V is TRBV13; D not certain. There are 16 residues in the CDR3. CDR1 is PRHDT and CDR2 is FYEKMQ in the germline V gene (reference sequence). The CDR3 is CAGSLDRPLLDYGYTF. DNA for the CDR3: TGTGCCGGCAGCTTAGATCGTCCCTTACTCGACTATGGCTACACCTTC.

The chain joins TRBV6-1 to TRBJ2-2, with 10 bases that match TRBD2. This CDR3 is 18 amino acids long. Germline loops: CDR1 MNHNS, CDR2 SASEGT. Trimming removed 7 bases from V and 8 bases from J; junction bases left unmatched: 19. As DNA, the CDR3 is TGTGCCAGCACTCTAAGGGCTAGCGGGGGCCGACGGGTAGGGGAGCTGTTTTTT. Protein: CASTLRASGGRRVGELFF.

This sequence joins TRBV2 and TRBJ1-2; D unresolved. V was shortened by 4 bases and J by 4 bases, with 10 bases between the two germline ends. This CDR3 is built from 13 residues. Per germline, CDR1 SNHLY and CDR2 FYNNEI. CDR3 in DNA: TGTGCCAGCAGTGTGATAGGACTCTATGGCTACACCTTC. It is translated as CASSVIGLYGYTF.

This clonotype was counted between two and nine times. This sequence joins TRBV3-1 and TRBJ2-5, with a weak D call TRBD1 (6 bases). Deletions cut 4 bases from V and 0 bases from J, with 21 bases between. The CDR3 covers 18 residues. Germline loops: CDR1 LGHDT, CDR2 YNNKEL (reference sequence). The CDR3 is CASSLWTERYLYQETQYF. The CDR3 DNA reads TGTGCCAGCAGCCTGTGGACAGAAAGGTACCTGTACCAAGAGACCCAGTACTTC.

The J gene is TRBJ1-2, the V gene TRBV15, with D hard to call. CDR3 length equals 15 residues. With 0 bases removed from V and 2 bases from J, the gap between germline ends came to 10 bases. Germline assignment: CDR1 LNHNV and CDR2 YYDKDF (reference sequence). The CDR3 DNA reads TGTGCCACCAGCAGAGATCGCGAGATGAACTATGGCTACACCTTC. This translates into CATSRDREMNYGYTF.

Turning to this clonotype: One end of the junction varies from germline; a read error may be responsible. The chain joins TRBV20-1 to TRBJ2-7; weak D call: TRBD2 (6 bases). Germline V gives CDR1 DFQATT, CDR2 SNEGSKA (reference sequence). The CDR3 is made up of 14 amino acids. CDR3 residues: CSAGDITSIDEQYF. The CDR3 coding sequence is TGCAGTGCTGGAGATATAACTAGCATAGACGAGCAGTACTTC.